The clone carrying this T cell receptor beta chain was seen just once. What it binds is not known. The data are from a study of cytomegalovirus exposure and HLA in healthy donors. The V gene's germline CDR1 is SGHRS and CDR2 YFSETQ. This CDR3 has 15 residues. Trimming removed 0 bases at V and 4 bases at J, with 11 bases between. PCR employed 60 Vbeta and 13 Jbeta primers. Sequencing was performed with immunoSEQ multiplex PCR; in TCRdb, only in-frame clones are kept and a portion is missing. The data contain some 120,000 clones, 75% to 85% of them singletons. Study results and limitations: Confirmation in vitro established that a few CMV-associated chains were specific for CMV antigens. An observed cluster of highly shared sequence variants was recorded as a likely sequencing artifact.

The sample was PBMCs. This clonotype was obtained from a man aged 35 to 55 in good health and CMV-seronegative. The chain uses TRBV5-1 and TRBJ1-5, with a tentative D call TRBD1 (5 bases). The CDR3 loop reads CASSLGPEGNQPQHF. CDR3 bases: TGCGCCAGCAGCTTGGGACCGGAGGGGAATCAGCCCCAGCATTTT. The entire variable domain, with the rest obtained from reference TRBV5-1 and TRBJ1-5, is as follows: KAGVTQTPRYLIKTRGQQVTLSCSPISGHRSVSWYQQTPGQGLQFLFEYFSETQRNKGNFPGRFSGRQFSNSRSEMNVSTLELGDSALYLCASSLGPEGNQPQHFGDGTRLSIL.